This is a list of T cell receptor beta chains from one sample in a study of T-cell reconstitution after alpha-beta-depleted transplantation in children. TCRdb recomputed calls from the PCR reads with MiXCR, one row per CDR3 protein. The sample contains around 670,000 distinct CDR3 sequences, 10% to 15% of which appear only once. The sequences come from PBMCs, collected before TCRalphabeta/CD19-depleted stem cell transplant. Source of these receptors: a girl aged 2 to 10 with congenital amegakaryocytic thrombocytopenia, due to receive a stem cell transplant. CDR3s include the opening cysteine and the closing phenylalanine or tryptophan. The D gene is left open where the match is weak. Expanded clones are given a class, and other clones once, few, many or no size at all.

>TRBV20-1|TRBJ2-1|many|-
TGCAGTGCTATAGAGAGTGATGAGCAGTTCTTC
CSAIESDEQFF
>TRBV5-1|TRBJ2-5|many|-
TGCGCCAGCAGCTTGGAGGCATCAATTTTGGGGATTGTGACCCAGTACTTC
CASSLEASILGIVTQYF
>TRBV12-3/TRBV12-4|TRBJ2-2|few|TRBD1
TGTGCCAGCAGCGGCGGACAGGGGGCGAGGTCCGGGGAGCTGTTTTTT
CASSGGQGARSGELFF
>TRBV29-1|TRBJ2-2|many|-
TGCAGCGTTGAAAGGCAGGGTGGTATCGGGGAGCTGTTTTTT
CSVERQGGIGELFF
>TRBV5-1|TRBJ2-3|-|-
TGCGCCAGCAGCTTACAAGGGGGGCACGTGGATACGCAGTATTTT
CASSLQGGHVDTQYF
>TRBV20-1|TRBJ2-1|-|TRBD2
TGCAGTGCTAGGAACCTAGCGGGAGGGGTTAATGAGCAGTTCTTC
CSARNLAGGVNEQFF
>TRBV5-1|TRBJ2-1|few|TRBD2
TGCGCCAGCAGCGGGCGGGAGGGCCTCGATTCGCCTCACAATGAGCAGTTCTTC
CASSGREGLDSPHNEQFF
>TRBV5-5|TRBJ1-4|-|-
TGTGCCAGCAGCGATGGACAGTATAATGAAAAACTGTTTTTT
CASSDGQYNEKLFF
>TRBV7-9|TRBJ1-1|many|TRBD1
TGTGCCACGCTACCTCAGGGGGCTAATACTGAAGCTTTCTTT
CATLPQGANTEAFF
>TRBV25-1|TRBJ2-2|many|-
TGTGCCAGCAGTTCCCAGATAAACCGGGAGCTGTTTTTT
CASSSQINRELFF
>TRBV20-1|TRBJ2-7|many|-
TGCAGTGCTCAGGAGTTGGACCTTCATCCGTACTTC
CSAQELDLHPYF
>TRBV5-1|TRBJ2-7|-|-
TGCGCCAGCAGCCCACCGGCTAGCAGTTACGAGCAGTACTTC
CASSPPASSYEQYF
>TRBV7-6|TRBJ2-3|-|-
TGTGCCAGCAGCCAAATGGGGGGCGATAGGGCAGATACGCAGTATTTT
CASSQMGGDRADTQYF
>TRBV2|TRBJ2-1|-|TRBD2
TGTGCCCCTCGCTCCAAGGGGACTAGCGGGAGTCCAACTTACAATGAGCAGTTCTTC
CAPRSKGTSGSPTYNEQFF
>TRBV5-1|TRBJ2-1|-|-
TGCGCCAGCAGCCCTTTTTCCCAGGGGGGTGAGCAGTTCTTC
CASSPFSQGGEQFF
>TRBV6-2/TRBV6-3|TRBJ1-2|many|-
TGTGCCAGCTGCACAGAAGCCTATGGCTACACCTTC
CASCTEAYGYTF
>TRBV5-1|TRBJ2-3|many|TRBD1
TGCGCCAGCAGCGCAGGACAGGGGAGCGCAGATACGCAGTATTTT
CASSAGQGSADTQYF
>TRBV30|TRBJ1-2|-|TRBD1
TGTGCCTGGAGTGATAATTCAGGGGGAGGCATCTATGGCTACACCTTC
CAWSDNSGGGIYGYTF
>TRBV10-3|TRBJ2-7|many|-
TGTGCCATCAGCGGCAACGACGAGCAGTACTTC
CAISGNDEQYF
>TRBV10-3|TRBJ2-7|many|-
TGTGCCATCAGTGAGTCGCGTCAGGGGCTGGTGGGCGAGCAGTACTTC
CAISESRQGLVGEQYF
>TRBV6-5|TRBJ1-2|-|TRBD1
TGTGCCAGCAGTTACGGGGACAGACAAAGTTTATATGGCTACACCTTC
CASSYGDRQSLYGYTF
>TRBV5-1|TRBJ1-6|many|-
TGCGCCAGCACTAGTGGGTTTTCACCCCTCCACTTT
CASTSGFSPLHF
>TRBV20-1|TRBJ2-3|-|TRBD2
TGCAGTGCTAGCCCGGGACTAGCGGGGATCACAGATACGCAGTATTTT
CSASPGLAGITDTQYF
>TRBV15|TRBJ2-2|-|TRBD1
TGTGCCACCAGCACTAGACAGGGAGTATTTGCCGGGGAGCTGTTTTTT
CATSTRQGVFAGELFF
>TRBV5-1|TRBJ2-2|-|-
TGCGCCAGCAGCCCGGGACGGTCGGTCACCGGGGAGCTGTTTTTT
CASSPGRSVTGELFF
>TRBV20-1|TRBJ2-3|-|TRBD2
TGCACCGCGCCCCCACTAAGCGGGGCGGGACGGGGCACAGATACGCAGTATTTT
CTAPPLSGAGRGTDTQYF
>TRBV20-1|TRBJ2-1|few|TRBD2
TGCAGTGCTAGAGGGGGGACTAGCGGGAGGGAATGGCAGTTCTTC
CSARGGTSGREWQFF
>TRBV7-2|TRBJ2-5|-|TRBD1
TGTGCCAGCAGCTTACACAGGGGGCTCCTCCTCCAAGAGACCCAGTACTTC
CASSLHRGLLLQETQYF
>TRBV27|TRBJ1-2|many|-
TGTGCCAGCAGTTCCGTGATAGCTAATGGCTACACCTTC
CASSSVIANGYTF
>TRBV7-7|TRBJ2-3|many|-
TGTGCCAGCAGCGCAGGTGACAGGAGCACAGATACGCAGTATTTT
CASSAGDRSTDTQYF
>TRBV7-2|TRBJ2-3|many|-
TGTGCCAGCAGCTTTATGGGACCGCGCACAGATACGCAGTATTTT
CASSFMGPRTDTQYF
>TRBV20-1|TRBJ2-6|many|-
TGCAGTGCTCCAACTGCTGGGGCCAACGTCCTGACTTTC
CSAPTAGANVLTF
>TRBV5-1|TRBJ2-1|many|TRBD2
TGCGCCAGCAGCTCCACCCTTTTAGCGGGAGGGCGACCAAATGAGCAGTTCTTC
CASSSTLLAGGRPNEQFF
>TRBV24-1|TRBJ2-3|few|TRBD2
TGTGCCACCAGTGATTCGAAGCGGGAAGTCAGGACGCAGTATTTT
CATSDSKREVRTQYF
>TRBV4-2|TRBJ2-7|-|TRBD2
TGTGCCAGCAGCCAAGATTTCGGACTAGCGGGTCACGAGCAGTACTTC
CASSQDFGLAGHEQYF
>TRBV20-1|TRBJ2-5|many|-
TGCAGTGCTAGAGATCTAGAGACCCAGTACTTC
CSARDLETQYF
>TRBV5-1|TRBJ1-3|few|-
TGCGCCAGCAGCTTAGCCGACAGCTCTGGAAACACCATATATTTT
CASSLADSSGNTIYF
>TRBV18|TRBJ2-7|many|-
TGTGCCAGCTCACCTTGGGGCCGTAGGGTCGAGCAGTACTTC
CASSPWGRRVEQYF
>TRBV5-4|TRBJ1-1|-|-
TGTGCCAGCAGCTTGGCATCCTTGGGTCATCCCTACACTGAAGCTTTCTTT
CASSLASLGHPYTEAFF
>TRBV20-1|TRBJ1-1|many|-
TGCAGTGCTAGAGATAAAAAGGGGGGGGTTAGCACTGAAGCTTTCTTT
CSARDKKGGVSTEAFF
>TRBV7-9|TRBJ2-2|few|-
TGTGCCAGCAGCGACTCCCGAAACACCGGGGAGCTGTTTTTT
CASSDSRNTGELFF
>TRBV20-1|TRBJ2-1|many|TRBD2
TGCAGTGCTAGAGCGAGACTAGCGGGATTCTACAATGAGCAGTTCTTC
CSARARLAGFYNEQFF
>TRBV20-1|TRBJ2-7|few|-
TGCAGTGCTAGCGGGAAGTACGAGCAGTACTTC
CSASGKYEQYF
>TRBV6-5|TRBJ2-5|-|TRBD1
TGTGCCAGCAGTTACTCGACAGGGCGAGGGCAAGAGACCCAGTACTTC
CASSYSTGRGQETQYF
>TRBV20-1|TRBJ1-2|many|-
TGCAGTGCTAAGACAGAAAAGTTATATGGCTACACCTTC
CSAKTEKLYGYTF
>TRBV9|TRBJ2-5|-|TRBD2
TGTGCCAGCAGCGTAGGGACTAGCGGCCAAGAGACCCAGTCCTTC
CASSVGTSGQETQSF
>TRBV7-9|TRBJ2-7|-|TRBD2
TGTGCCAGCAGCCCCGGACTAGTCGAGCAGTACTTC
CASSPGLVEQYF